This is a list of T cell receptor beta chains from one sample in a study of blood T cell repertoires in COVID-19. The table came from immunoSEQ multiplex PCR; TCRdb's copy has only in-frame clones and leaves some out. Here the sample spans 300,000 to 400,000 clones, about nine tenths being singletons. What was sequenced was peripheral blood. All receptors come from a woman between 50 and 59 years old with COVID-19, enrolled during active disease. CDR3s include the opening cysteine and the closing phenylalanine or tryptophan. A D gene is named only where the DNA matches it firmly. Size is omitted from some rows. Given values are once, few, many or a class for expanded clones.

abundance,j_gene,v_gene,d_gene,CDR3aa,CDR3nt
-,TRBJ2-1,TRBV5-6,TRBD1,CASSSTGGGYNEQFF,TGTGCCAGCAGCTCGACAGGGGGCGGTTACAATGAGCAGTTCTTC
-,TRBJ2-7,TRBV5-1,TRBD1,CATAPWTGNNHEQYF,TGCGCCACCGCCCCATGGACAGGGAATAATCACGAGCAGTACTTC
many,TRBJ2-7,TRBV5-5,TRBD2,CASSFYGGLAVYEQYF,TGTGCCAGCAGCTTCTATGGGGGACTAGCTGTCTACGAGCAGTACTTC
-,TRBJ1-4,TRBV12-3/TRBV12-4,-,CASRGQPNEKLFF,TGTGCCAGCAGGGGACAACCTAATGAAAAACTGTTTTTT
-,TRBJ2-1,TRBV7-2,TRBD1,CASSGQGRDEQFF,TGTGCCAGCAGCGGACAGGGACGCGATGAGCAGTTCTTC
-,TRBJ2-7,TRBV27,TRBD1,CASSFRDRTYEQYF,TGTGCCAGCAGTTTCCGGGACAGGACCTACGAGCAGTACTTC
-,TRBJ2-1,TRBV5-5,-,CASSLIQAGTEQFF,TGTGCCAGCAGCTTGATTCAGGCGGGGACGGAGCAGTTCTTC
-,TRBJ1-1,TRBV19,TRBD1,CASSLGTGSTEAFF,TGTGCCAGTAGTTTGGGGACAGGGAGCACTGAAGCTTTCTTT
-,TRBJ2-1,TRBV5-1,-,CASSLGASSYNEQFF,TGCGCCAGCAGCTTGGGTGCGAGCTCCTACAATGAGCAGTTCTTC
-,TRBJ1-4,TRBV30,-,CAWTTTFNEKLFF,TGTGCCTGGACCACTACGTTTAATGAAAAACTGTTTTTT
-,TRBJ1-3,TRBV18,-,CASSPLGGTDTIYF,TGTGCCAGCTCACCCCTCGGGGGGACGGACACCATATATTTT
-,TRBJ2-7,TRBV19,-,CASSPYRDNYEQYF,TGTGCCAGTAGTCCTTACCGGGACAACTACGAGCAGTACTTC
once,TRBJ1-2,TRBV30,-,CAWGDRQGYYGYTF,TGTGCCTGGGGGGACCGGCAGGGGTACTATGGCTACACCTTC
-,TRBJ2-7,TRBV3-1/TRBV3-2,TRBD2,CASSPNSLWLADYEQYF,TGTGCCAGCAGCCCCAATTCCCTCTGGCTAGCGGACTACGAGCAGTACTTC
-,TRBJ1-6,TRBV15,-,CATSSMRQTAYNSPLHF,TGTGCCACCAGCAGCATGAGACAGACAGCCTATAATTCACCCCTCCACTTT
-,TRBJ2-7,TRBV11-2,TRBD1,CASSHGQGNYEQYF,TGTGCCAGCAGCCACGGACAGGGAAACTACGAGCAGTACTTC
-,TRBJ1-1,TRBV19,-,CASGLTGNMNTEAFF,TGTGCCAGTGGGCTAACGGGGAACATGAACACTGAAGCTTTCTTT
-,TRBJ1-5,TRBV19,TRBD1,CASSPGRGHYQPQHF,TGTGCCAGTAGCCCCGGCAGGGGGCATTATCAGCCCCAGCATTTT
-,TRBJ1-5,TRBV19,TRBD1,CASSIDWSGTGNSNQPQHF,TGTGCCAGTAGTATAGATTGGTCGGGGACAGGGAATAGCAATCAGCCCCAGCATTTT
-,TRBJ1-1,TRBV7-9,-,CASILIWSDGGTEAFF,TGTGCCAGCATCCTTATATGGTCCGACGGGGGCACTGAAGCTTTCTTT
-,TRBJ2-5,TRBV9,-,CASSVSGLEETQYF,TGTGCCAGCAGCGTGTCGGGACTGGAAGAGACCCAGTACTTC
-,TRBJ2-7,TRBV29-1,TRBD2,CSVVRTSGSPEQYF,TGCAGCGTTGTCCGGACTAGCGGGAGTCCCGAGCAGTACTTC
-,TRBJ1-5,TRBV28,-,CASSFVSGGSQPQHF,TGTGCCAGCAGTTTTGTGTCAGGCGGGAGTCAGCCCCAGCATTTT
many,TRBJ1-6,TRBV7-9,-,CASSLFGGSPLHF,TGTGCCAGCAGCTTATTCGGGGGTTCACCCCTCCACTTT
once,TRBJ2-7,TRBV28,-,CASSFDLLGRRTPKASYEQYF,TGTGCCAGCAGTTTCGACTTGTTAGGCCGAAGGACTCCCAAAGCGTCCTACGAGCAGTACTTC
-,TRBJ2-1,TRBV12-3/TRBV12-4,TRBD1,CASRQGHYNEQFF,TGTGCCAGTCGACAGGGCCACTACAATGAGCAGTTCTTC
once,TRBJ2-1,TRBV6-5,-,CASTPGRYSNNEQFF,TGTGCCAGCACCCCGGGAAGGTACTCAAACAATGAGCAGTTCTTC
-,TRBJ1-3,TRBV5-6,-,CASSAYGSGNTIYF,TGTGCCAGCAGCGCCTATGGCTCTGGAAACACCATATATTTT
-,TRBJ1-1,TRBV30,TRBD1,CAWSATGLFEAFF,TGTGCCTGGAGTGCGACAGGGCTTTTTGAGGCTTTCTTT
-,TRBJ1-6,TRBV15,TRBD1,CATSRLRQGTSPLHF,TGTGCCACCAGCAGGTTGAGACAGGGAACTTCACCCCTCCACTTT
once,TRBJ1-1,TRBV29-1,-,CSASRMVLMTEAFF,TGCAGCGCCTCCAGGATGGTATTGATGACTGAAGCTTTCTTT
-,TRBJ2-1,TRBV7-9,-,CASSLVGRINEQFF,TGTGCCAGCAGCTTAGTGGGGCGGATCAATGAGCAGTTCTTC
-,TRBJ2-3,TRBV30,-,CAWSVTGGVSDTQYF,TGTGCCTGGAGTGTAACCGGGGGAGTTTCAGATACGCAGTATTTT
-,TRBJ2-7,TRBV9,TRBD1,CASSVALGQGAREQYF,TGTGCCAGCAGCGTAGCCCTGGGACAGGGGGCGCGTGAGCAGTACTTC
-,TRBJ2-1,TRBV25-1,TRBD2,CASSDRGLAGGNEQFF,TGTGCCAGCAGTGATCGCGGACTAGCGGGAGGCAATGAGCAGTTCTTC
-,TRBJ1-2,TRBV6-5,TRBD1,CASYHRDSYSYGYTF,TGTGCCAGCTACCACCGGGACAGCTATTCGTATGGCTACACCTTC
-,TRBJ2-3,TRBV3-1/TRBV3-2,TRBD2,CASSQLPTSGRTQYF,TGTGCCAGCAGCCAACTCCCGACTAGCGGGAGGACGCAGTATTTT
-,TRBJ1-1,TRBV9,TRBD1,CASSEPGQTNTEAFF,TGTGCCAGCAGCGAACCGGGACAGACAAACACTGAAGCTTTCTTT
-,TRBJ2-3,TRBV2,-,CASSERRLAPQDTQYF,TGTGCCAGCAGTGAACGGCGTCTAGCGCCGCAAGATACGCAGTATTTT
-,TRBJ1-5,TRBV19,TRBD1,CASSTYAGTGVLSNQPQHF,TGTGCCAGTAGTACTTACGCAGGGACAGGAGTTCTTAGCAATCAGCCCCAGCATTTT
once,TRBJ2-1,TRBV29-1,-,CSSRGGTGLQGEQFF,TGCAGCTCCCGCGGGGGGACAGGGCTCCAGGGTGAGCAGTTCTTC
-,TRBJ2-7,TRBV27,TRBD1,CASSLGPGQSYEQYF,TGTGCCAGCAGCTTAGGGCCGGGACAGTCCTACGAGCAGTACTTC
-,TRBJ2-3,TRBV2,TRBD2,CASSEAGLAGADTQYF,TGTGCCAGCAGTGAAGCGGGACTAGCGGGAGCAGATACGCAGTATTTT
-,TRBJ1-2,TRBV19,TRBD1,CASSPTTGIYGYTF,TGTGCCAGTAGTCCCACGACAGGGATCTATGGCTACACCTTC
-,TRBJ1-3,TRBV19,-,CASRDSRAGNTIYF,TGTGCCAGTAGGGACAGCCGCGCTGGAAACACCATATATTTT
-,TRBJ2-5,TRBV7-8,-,CASSLSAGNQETQYF,TGTGCCAGCAGCTTATCTGCGGGGAACCAAGAGACCCAGTACTTC
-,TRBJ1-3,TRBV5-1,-,CASSLGGVRGDTIYF,TGCGCCAGCAGCTTGGGAGGCGTTCGGGGGGACACCATATATTTT
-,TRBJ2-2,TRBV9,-,CASTQEANTGELFF,TGTGCCAGCACTCAGGAGGCGAACACCGGGGAGCTGTTTTTT
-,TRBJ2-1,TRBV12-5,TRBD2,CASGLDRGGEQFF,TGTGCTAGTGGTTTGGACCGGGGGGGTGAGCAGTTCTTC
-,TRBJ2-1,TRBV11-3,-,CASSRDSYNEQFF,TGTGCCAGCAGCCGGGACTCCTACAATGAGCAGTTCTTC
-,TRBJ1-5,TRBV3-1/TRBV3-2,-,CASSQYRDSNQPQHF,TGTGCCAGCAGCCAATACAGGGATAGCAATCAGCCCCAGCATTTT
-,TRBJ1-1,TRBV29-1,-,CSVARGTGTEAFF,TGCAGCGTTGCAAGGGGAACAGGCACTGAAGCTTTCTTT
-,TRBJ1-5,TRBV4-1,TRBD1,CASSLESETGGLGQSQHF,TGCGCCAGCAGCCTCGAGTCCGAGACAGGGGGCTTGGGTCAGTCCCAGCATTTT
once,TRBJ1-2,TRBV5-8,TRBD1,CASSLRQGDYGYTF,TGTGCCAGCAGCTTGAGACAGGGGGACTATGGCTACACCTTC